These 18 T cell receptor beta chains originate from one sample sequenced in a study of shared clonotypes between healthy human individuals. Produced via immunoSEQ multiplex PCR; TCRdb's table is partial and in-frame only. The table has some 2,100,000 clones, 90% to 97% seen once; the top ten hold 0.1% to 0.15%. Sequenced sample: naive CD4+ T cells sorted from blood. Subset in this sample: CD45RA+ positively selected. These receptor sequences come from a man in his late teens or twenties in good health.

The chain is built from TRBV4-3 and TRBJ1-2; the D is unclear. Germline-derived CDR1 and CDR2 are LGHNA and YSLEER. The CDR3 totals 13 residues. V lost 0 bases and J 13 bases, leaving 15 bases between the germline ends. The DNA for the CDR3 is TGCGCCAGCAGCCAAGATTATTTAGGAGCTCTCACCTTC. This sequence encodes CASSQDYLGALTF.

The genes are TRBV9 and TRBJ2-2, with 7 positions matching TRBD1. The CDR3 contains 15 residues. The ends lost 0 bases at V and 4 bases at J; junction bases unmatched: 3. Germline CDR1 and CDR2: SGDLS and YYNGEE. Here the CDR3 reads CASSVVQGITGELFF. CDR3 nucleotide sequence: TGTGCCAGCAGCGTAGTACAGGGGATCACCGGGGAGCTGTTTTTT.

The chain has TRBV29-1 and TRBJ1-3; D unclear. This CDR3 comprises 14 residues. V was cut by 6 bases and J by 4 bases, with 16 bases left in between. From germline, CDR1 is SQVTM and CDR2 ANQGSEA. In nucleotides, the CDR3 is TGCAGCGTCTCCGACAACGTGCCCGGAAACACCATATATTTT. It codes for CSVSDNVPGNTIYF.

This chain joins TRBV10-1 and TRBJ2-7, with no clear D. The V end lost 0 bases, the J end lost 6 bases, and 9 bases lay between the germline ends. Germline CDR1 WNHNN, CDR2 SYGVQD (reference sequence). The CDR3 length is 13 residues. CDR3: CASSESSSGEQYF. For the CDR3, the DNA is TGCGCCAGCAGTGAGTCGAGTTCGGGCGAGCAGTACTTC.

The V call is TRBV2, the J call TRBJ1-5, with 9 bases matching TRBD1. Germline V lookup: CDR1 SNHLY, CDR2 FYNNEI. The CDR3 runs to 14 residues. J was trimmed by 7 bases and V by 3 bases; bases with no gene match: 4. In DNA form, the CDR3 reads TGTGCCAGCAGTGATGGGACAGGGAAACAGCCCCAGCATTTT. Protein product: CASSDGTGKQPQHF.

The chain employs TRBV6-5 and TRBJ1-6, with TRBD1 identical over 7 bases. J lost 6 bases, V lost 5 bases, and 7 bases had no gene match. This CDR3 spans 15 amino acids. In germline, CDR1 is MNHEY, CDR2 SVGAGI. The CDR3 here is CASSGSGTVNSPLHF. The CDR3 DNA sequence: TGTGCCAGCAGTGGATCCGGGACAGTTAATTCACCCCTCCACTTT.

Here the CDR3 DNA reads TGTGCCAGCAGCTTCACCAATTCACCCCTCCACTTT. Encoded protein: CASSFTNSPLHF. The chain carries TRBV7-9 and TRBJ1-6, with unresolved D. The CDR3 is made up of 12 amino acids. Between the trimmed V and J ends, which lost 3 bases and 7 bases, there was a span of 4 bases. The germline V gene encodes CDR1 SEHNR and CDR2 FQNEAQ (reference sequence).

This sequence joins TRBV4-1 and TRBJ1-5, with a weak D call TRBD1 (5 bases). The V end lost 1 base, the J end lost 0 bases, and 13 bases lay between the germline ends. Germline CDR1 is MGHRA and CDR2 is YSYEKL. The CDR3 has 17 residues. CDR3 DNA: TGCGCCAGCAGCCAAGTGGGGCAGGACTATAGCAATCAGCCCCAGCATTTT. The encoded protein is CASSQVGQDYSNQPQHF.

As concerns this clone: Distinct nucleotide sequences in the sample also encode this CDR3. This chain connects TRBV10-3 to TRBJ2-2, with D perhaps TRBD2 (6 bases). The CDR3 contains 16 residues. Trimming removed 4 bases at V and 5 bases at J, with 17 bases between. The germline gives CDR1 ENHRY, CDR2 SYGVKD. The CDR3 DNA reads TGTGCCATCAGTGGTAGTAGCGGAGGCGGGACCGGGGAGCTGTTTTTT. This sequence encodes CAISGSSGGGTGELFF.

V gene TRBV6-1 combines with J gene TRBJ1-6; D is possibly TRBD1 (5 bases). CDR1 is MNHNS, CDR2 SASEGT, per germline. The CDR3 contains 18 residues. V was shortened by 4 bases and J by 6 bases, with 22 bases between the two germline ends. DNA for the CDR3: TGTGCCAGCAGTGCAGGACTTCCGGGAGGGGTCGGTAATTCACCCCTCCACTTT. Residues: CASSAGLPGGVGNSPLHF.

The CDR3 coding sequence is TGTGCCTGGAGTGTAAGGGCAGGAGGAAATGAAAAACTGTTTTTT. Translated, it gives CAWSVRAGGNEKLFF. The J gene is TRBJ1-4, the V gene TRBV30, with D unresolved. Trimming shortened V by 0 bases and J by 5 bases, and 13 bases separated the two germline ends. The CDR3 runs to 15 residues. Germline V gene data show CDR1 as GTSNPN and CDR2 as SVGIG (reference sequence).

The chain has TRBV2 and TRBJ1-5; TRBD1 agrees at 9 bases. CDR1 and CDR2 (germline): SNHLY, FYNNEI. Losses at the gene ends were 3 bases for V and 5 bases for J; bases not matched to a gene: 2. The CDR3 has 14 residues. CDR3 residues: CASSDDRGDQPQHF. The CDR3 DNA sequence: TGTGCCAGCAGTGACGACAGGGGGGATCAGCCCCAGCATTTT.

The chain links TRBV6-1 to TRBJ2-5; D is unresolved. The CDR3 has 14 residues. Germline loops: CDR1 MNHNS, CDR2 SASEGT. V lost 2 bases, J lost 4 bases, and 11 bases lay in between. CDR3 coding DNA: TGTGCCAGCAGTGAACGGGTTAAGGGAGAGACCCAGTACTTC. Translation gives CASSERVKGETQYF.

CDR3 in DNA: TGCGCCAGCAGCCAAGATAGCGGTACTAGCGCTAGCACAGATACGCAGTATTTT. This translates into CASSQDSGTSASTDTQYF. The chain couples TRBV4-3 to TRBJ2-3, with TRBD2 identical over 7 bases. Trimming removed 0 bases from V and 0 bases from J; junction bases left unmatched: 9. The V gene's germline CDR1 is LGHNA and CDR2 YSLEER. The CDR3 consists of 18 residues.

The rearrangement uses TRBV19 and TRBJ1-2, with 12 nucleotides matching TRBD1. The CDR3 consists of 16 residues. V gave up 5 bases and J gave up 2 bases; unmatched junction bases: 6. Per the germline V gene, CDR1 is LNHDA and CDR2 is SQIVND (reference sequence). The DNA for the CDR3 is TGTGCCAGTAGTCTCCGGGACAGGGGGCCCAACTATGGCTACACCTTC. It translates to CASSLRDRGPNYGYTF.

The V call is TRBV2, the J call TRBJ2-7, with TRBD2 identical over 13 bases. V lost 1 base, J lost 2 bases, and 2 bases stayed unmatched. Germline V CDR1 and CDR2: SNHLY, FYNNEI. The CDR3 loop spans 16 amino acids. CDR3 in DNA: TGTGCCAGCAGTGAAGGACTAGCGGGGGGTACCTACGAGCAGTACTTC. Protein sequence: CASSEGLAGGTYEQYF.

The chain carries TRBV4-1 and TRBJ1-5, with D hard to call. V lost 1 base, J lost 8 bases, and 15 bases lay in between. This CDR3 has 15 residues. Germline values: CDR1 MGHRA, CDR2 YSYEKL. The CDR3 protein is CASSQARLTGEPQHF. The CDR3 DNA follows: TGCGCCAGCAGCCAAGCCAGACTCACGGGTGAGCCCCAGCATTTT.

The J gene is TRBJ2-1, the V gene TRBV5-1; unclear D gene. CDR3 length: 14 residues. CDR1 is SGHRS, CDR2 YFSETQ, per germline. The V end lost 0 bases, the J end lost 8 bases, and 12 bases lay between the germline ends. The CDR3 DNA reads TGCGCCAGCAGCTTGGGCCCCGGTCGGGATGAGCAGTTCTTC. It yields the protein CASSLGPGRDEQFF.